What follows are 18 T cell receptor beta chains derived from one specimen sequenced in a study of cytomegalovirus exposure and HLA in healthy donors. Profiled with immunoSEQ multiplex PCR; TCRdb holds only in-frame clones, not every one. The sample has about 120,000 clones; around 90% are singletons. Sequencing was carried out using PBMCs. The source is a young woman in good health and CMV-seronegative.

The chain couples TRBV11-2 to TRBJ2-1; 12 bases fit TRBD2. The trim removed 1 base at V and 2 bases at J, leaving 3 bases unmatched. There are 17 residues in the CDR3. Looked up from germline, CDR1 is SGHAT and CDR2 is FQNNGV. This CDR3 is CASSLGGLAGPYNEQFF. The CDR3 DNA reads TGTGCCAGCAGCTTAGGGGGACTAGCGGGCCCCTACAATGAGCAGTTCTTC.

The table lists this clone with a few counts. The genes are TRBV9 and TRBJ2-7, with 7 bases identical to TRBD1. V was pared by 2 bases and J by 0 bases, with 2 bases of the junction left unmatched. There are 14 residues in the CDR3. Germline CDR1 reads SGDLS; CDR2 reads YYNGEE. In nucleotides, the CDR3 is TGTGCCAGCAGCGTCGGGACAGACTCCTACGAGCAGTACTTC. Translated, it gives CASSVGTDSYEQYF.

This chain links TRBV6-1 with TRBJ2-7, with 10 bases fitting TRBD2. CDR3 length equals 13 residues. The J segment lost 2 bases and the V segment lost 5 bases, leaving 0 bases of the junction unmatched. CDR1 MNHNS and CDR2 SASEGT come from the germline V gene. Here the CDR3 DNA reads TGTGCCAGCAGTAGCGGGAGGGCCTACGAGCAGTACTTC. Amino acid sequence: CASSSGRAYEQYF.

V usage is TRBV5-6 and J usage is TRBJ2-1; the match to TRBD2 covers 15 bases. CDR1 is SGHDT, CDR2 YYEEEE, per germline. This CDR3 has 16 residues. Germline trimming cut 4 bases from V and 8 bases from J; bases unmatched to any gene: 7. DNA for the CDR3: TGTGCCAGCAGCCCGGGACTAGCGGGAGGAGGCGATGAGCAGTTCTTC. It is translated as CASSPGLAGGGDEQFF. The entire variable domain, with the rest obtained from reference TRBV5-6 and TRBJ2-1, is as follows: DAGVTQSPTHLIKTRGQQVTLRCSPKSGHDTVSWYQQALGQGPQFIFQYYEEEERQRGNFPDRFSGHQFPNYSSELNVNALLLGDSALYLCASSPGLAGGGDEQFFGPGTRLTVL.

The chain links TRBV27 to TRBJ2-7; 8 bases are shared with TRBD2. The germline V gene has CDR1 MNHEY and CDR2 SMNVEV (reference sequence). CDR3 size: 14 residues. The trim removed 3 bases at V and 2 bases at J, leaving 3 bases unmatched. The CDR3 here is CASSFTAGAYEQYF. The CDR3 coding sequence is TGTGCCAGCAGTTTCACAGCGGGAGCCTACGAGCAGTACTTC.

The genes are TRBV7-3 and TRBJ2-1; 16 positions agree with TRBD2. Germline V CDR1 and CDR2: SGHTA, FQGTGA. V was pared by 5 bases and J by 3 bases, with 7 bases of the junction left unmatched. The CDR3 length is 18 residues. The CDR3 coding sequence is TGTGCCAGCAGCCATGGGACTAGCGGGAGGGCCGTCTACAATGAGCAGTTCTTC. It is translated as CASSHGTSGRAVYNEQFF. Combining the CDR3 with reference TRBV7-3 and TRBJ2-1 gives the whole variable domain GAGVSQTPSNKVTEKGKYVELRCDPISGHTALYWYRQSLGQGPEFLIYFQGTGAADDSGLPNDRFFAVRPEGSVSTLKIQRTERGDSAVYLCASSHGTSGRAVYNEQFFGPGTRLTVL.

The chain has TRBV7-6 and TRBJ1-3; D may be TRBD1 (6 bases). Trimming took off 5 bases at V and 4 bases at J, with 21 bases between the two ends. The length of the CDR3 is 17 residues. Germline CDR1 reads SGHVS; CDR2 reads FNYEAQ. The CDR3 reads CASSARATGTQGNTIYF. Here the CDR3 DNA reads TGTGCCAGCAGCGCTAGAGCCACCGGGACACAAGGAAACACCATATATTTT.

J is TRBJ2-3 and V is TRBV12-5; 16 nucleotides line up with TRBD2. The CDR3 loop spans 20 amino acids. Losses at the gene ends were 0 bases for V and 3 bases for J; bases not matched to a gene: 9. Germline V CDR1 and CDR2: LGHNT, FRNRAP. CDR3 sequence reads: CASGLVPGLAGGPYTDTQYF. CDR3 sequence (DNA): TGTGCTAGTGGTTTGGTACCGGGACTAGCGGGAGGGCCTTATACAGATACGCAGTATTTT. Together with reference TRBV12-5 and TRBJ2-3, the CDR3 gives the full variable domain: DARVTQTPRHKVTEMGQEVTMRCQPILGHNTVFWYRQTMMQGLELLAYFRNRAPLDDSGMPKDRFSAEMPDATLATLKIQPSEPRDSAVYFCASGLVPGLAGGPYTDTQYFGPGTRLTVL.

This clone is a singleton in its sample. V usage is TRBV19 and J usage is TRBJ2-5, with 7 bases that match TRBD1. With V trimmed by 6 bases and J by 2 bases, 9 bases remained unmatched. Germline CDR1 and CDR2: LNHDA and SQIVND (reference sequence). The CDR3 is 15 amino acids. The CDR3 is CASSNLGQQQETQYF. CDR3 nucleotide sequence: TGTGCCAGTAGCAACTTGGGACAGCAACAAGAGACCCAGTACTTC. Complete variable domain (other parts from reference TRBV19 and TRBJ2-5): DGGITQSPKYLFRKEGQNVTLSCEQNLNHDAMYWYRQDPGQGLRLIYYSQIVNDFQKGDIAEGYSVSREKKESFPLTVTSAQKNPTAFYLCASSNLGQQQETQYFGPGTRLLVL.

The chain carries TRBV4-2 and TRBJ2-7; the match to TRBD1 covers 9 bases. V lost 4 bases, J lost 5 bases, and 3 bases stayed unmatched. The CDR3 spans 13 residues. The germline V gene encodes CDR1 LGHNA and CDR2 YNFKEQ. DNA of the CDR3: TGTGCCAGCAGCCCCGGGACAGGGCACGAGCAGTACTTC. Protein: CASSPGTGHEQYF.

This clone was recorded once. The CDR3 loop reads CASSPRGGNTGELFF. In DNA, the CDR3 is TGTGCCAGCAGTCCCCGGGGGGGTAACACCGGGGAGCTGTTTTTT. V is TRBV6-6 and J is TRBJ2-2, with TRBD2 matching 8 bases. The CDR3 runs 15 residues. Germline V gives CDR1 MNHNY, CDR2 SVGAGI (reference sequence). V lost 5 bases, J lost 2 bases, and 4 bases stayed unmatched.

J is TRBJ2-3 and V is TRBV4-2, with no clear D. V was pared by 0 bases and J by 1 base, with 5 bases between. This CDR3 contains 14 residues. Germline values: CDR1 LGHNA, CDR2 YNFKEQ. CDR3 residues: CASSQDFGTDTQYF. The CDR3 DNA reads TGTGCCAGCAGCCAAGACTTCGGCACAGATACGCAGTATTTT.

The V and J genes are TRBV7-2 and TRBJ2-7; TRBD2 aligns across 8 bases. V gave up 6 bases and J gave up 2 bases; unmatched junction bases: 9. This CDR3 comprises 15 residues. In germline, CDR1 is SGHTA, CDR2 FQGNSA. CDR3 residues: CASSRGGEEAYEQYF. The CDR3 DNA is TGTGCCAGCAGTCGGGGGGGGGAAGAGGCCTACGAGCAGTACTTC.

V is TRBV10-1 and J is TRBJ2-5; a possible D gene is TRBD2 (6 bases). V was cut by 2 bases and J by 9 bases, with 13 bases left in between. Germline lookup yields CDR1 WNHNN and CDR2 SYGVQD (reference sequence). The CDR3 extends over 13 amino acids. The DNA of the CDR3 is TGCGCCAGCAGTGAGGGACCGGGGGAGGCCCAGTACTTC. Translating it yields CASSEGPGEAQYF.

This chain uses TRBV28 with TRBJ2-1, with D perhaps matching TRBD2 (6 bases). The CDR3 length is 14 residues. Between the trimmed V and J ends, which lost 6 bases and 6 bases, there was a span of 15 bases. Germline values: CDR1 MDHEN, CDR2 SYDVKM. The CDR3 protein is CASRPRLVRNEQFF. CDR3 DNA sequence: TGTGCCAGCAGACCCCGACTAGTTCGCAATGAGCAGTTCTTC.

This chain's CDR3 is CASSFISGANVLTF. DNA of the CDR3: TGTGCCAGCAGCTTCATCTCTGGGGCCAACGTCCTGACTTTC. The gene calls are TRBV5-6 and TRBJ2-6; D gene unclear. The CDR3 is made up of 14 amino acids. Deletions cut 2 bases from V and 0 bases from J, with 3 bases between. Germline V gene data show CDR1 as SGHDT and CDR2 as YYEEEE. Drawing the rest from reference TRBV5-6 and TRBJ2-6, the complete variable domain is DAGVTQSPTHLIKTRGQQVTLRCSPKSGHDTVSWYQQALGQGPQFIFQYYEEEERQRGNFPDRFSGHQFPNYSSELNVNALLLGDSALYLCASSFISGANVLTFGAGSRLTVL.

This clone came up a few times. V and J are TRBV2 and TRBJ1-2; TRBD1 agrees at 8 bases. Germline lookup yields CDR1 SNHLY and CDR2 FYNNEI. The V gene end was trimmed by 6 bases and the J gene end by 0 bases; junction bases not matched to a gene: 12. The CDR3 extends over 17 amino acids. CDR3 DNA: TGTGCCAGCAGCGCGGGACAGGCGACCTTTCCTAACTATGGCTACACCTTC. It yields the protein CASSAGQATFPNYGYTF.

The CDR3 sequence is CASSFSDYGYTF. DNA of the CDR3: TGTGCCAGCAGCTTTTCAGATTATGGCTACACCTTC. The V gene is TRBV7-8, the J gene TRBJ1-2; D remains ambiguous. V dropped 3 bases and J dropped 5 bases, with 7 bases sitting between them. The CDR3 consists of 12 residues. Germline V CDR1 and CDR2: SGHVS, FQNEAQ.